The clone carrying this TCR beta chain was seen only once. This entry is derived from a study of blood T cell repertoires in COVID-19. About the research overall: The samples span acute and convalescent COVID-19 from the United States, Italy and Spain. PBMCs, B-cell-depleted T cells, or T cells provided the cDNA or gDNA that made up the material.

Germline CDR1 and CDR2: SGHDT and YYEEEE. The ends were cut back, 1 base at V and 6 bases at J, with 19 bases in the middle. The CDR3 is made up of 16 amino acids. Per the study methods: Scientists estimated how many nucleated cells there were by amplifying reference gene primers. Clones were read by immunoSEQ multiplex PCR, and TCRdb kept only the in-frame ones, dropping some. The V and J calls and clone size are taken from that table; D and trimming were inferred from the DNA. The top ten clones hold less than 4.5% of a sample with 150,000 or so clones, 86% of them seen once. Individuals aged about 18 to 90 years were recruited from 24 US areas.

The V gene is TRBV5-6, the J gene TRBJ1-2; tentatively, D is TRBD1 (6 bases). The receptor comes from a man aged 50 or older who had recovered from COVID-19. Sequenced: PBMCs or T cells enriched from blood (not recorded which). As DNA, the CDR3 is TGTGCCAGCAGCTTGTCAGGGGATTACCCTAGAAATGGCTACACCTTC. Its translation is CASSLSGDYPRNGYTF.